The 9 T cell receptor beta chains in this list originate from one sample, sequenced in a study of shared clonotypes between healthy human individuals. Naive CD8 cells lacked CD45RO and underwent positive selection for CCR7, leaving out terminally differentiated effector memory CD45RA+ cells. Produced via immunoSEQ multiplex PCR; TCRdb's table is partial and in-frame only. In the table there are millions of clones, 85% to 95% of which are singletons. Sequencing was performed on naive CD8+ T cells from PBMCs. These receptors all come from a man between 18 and 29 years old in good health. Some clones in this sample may be carry-over from other donors' samples.

This chain connects TRBV15 to TRBJ1-1; tentative D call: TRBD1 (5 bases). The CDR3 runs to 14 residues. Trimming cost V 9 bases and J 3 bases, with 17 bases left between them. Per germline, CDR1 LNHNV and CDR2 YYDKDF (reference sequence). CDR3 bases: TGTGCCACAGGGACCCGGCGAGGGGACACTGAAGCTTTCTTT. Encoded protein: CATGTRRGDTEAFF.

As for this clone: Distinct nucleotide sequences in the sample also encode this CDR3. J is TRBJ2-2 and V is TRBV28; D is ambiguous. CDR3 length: 12 residues. Trimming left V 6 bases short and J 2 bases short, with 4 bases between. Per the germline V gene, CDR1 is MDHEN and CDR2 is SYDVKM. Here the CDR3 DNA reads TGTGCCAGCAGACGAAACACCGGGGAGCTGTTTTTT. Translated: CASRRNTGELFF.

The rearrangement links TRBV27 to TRBJ1-4; TRBD1 agrees at 7 bases. The CDR3 extends over 14 amino acids. Germline CDR1 and CDR2: MNHEY and SMNVEV (reference sequence). J gave up 6 bases and V 3 bases, and 4 bases lay outside the gene matches. The CDR3 DNA is TGTGCCAGCAGTTTTAAGGGGGCCTATGAAAAACTGTTTTTT. This codes for CASSFKGAYEKLFF. The entire variable domain, with the rest obtained from reference TRBV27 and TRBJ1-4, is as follows: EAQVTQNPRYLITVTGKKLTVTCSQNMNHEYMSWYRQDPGLGLRQIYYSMNVEVTDKGDVPEGYKVSRKEKRNFPLILESPSPNQTSLYFCASSFKGAYEKLFFGSGTQLSVL.

The chain couples TRBV30 to TRBJ2-7; weak D call: TRBD1 (6 bases). Germline CDR1 is GTSNPN and CDR2 is SVGIG (reference sequence). CDR3 length: 13 amino acids. V was clipped by 2 bases and J by 6 bases, with 14 bases between them. The CDR3 nucleotides read TGTGCCTGGAGTTACATTGGGGGCGGCGAGCAGTACTTC. Its translation: CAWSYIGGGEQYF.

The chain combines TRBV11-2 with TRBJ2-1; D remains ambiguous. Trimming pared 0 bases from V and 1 base from J, leaving 7 bases between. Germline V CDR1 and CDR2: SGHAT, FQNNGV. This CDR3 contains 15 residues. CDR3 nucleotides: TGTGCCAGCAGCTTAGAAGCCAGGTCCTACAATGAGCAGTTCTTC. It encodes CASSLEARSYNEQFF. Filled out from reference TRBV11-2 and TRBJ2-1, the complete variable domain reads EAGVAQSPRYKIIEKRQSVAFWCNPISGHATLYWYQQILGQGPKLLIQFQNNGVVDDSQLPKDRFSAERLKGVDSTLKIQPAKLEDSAVYLCASSLEARSYNEQFFGPGTRLTVL.

V is TRBV6-5 and J is TRBJ2-7; the D call may be TRBD1 or TRBD2 (5 bases each). Between the trimmed V and J ends, which lost 6 bases and 5 bases, there was a span of 17 bases. The germline V gene encodes CDR1 MNHEY and CDR2 SVGAGI. CDR3 size: 14 residues. The CDR3 loop is CASSSPRGMNEQYF. Written as DNA, the CDR3 is TGTGCCAGCAGCTCCCCTCGGGGCATGAACGAGCAGTACTTC.

This sequence joins TRBV2 and TRBJ2-7; 8 bases are shared with TRBD2. The CDR3 has 17 residues. Trimming took 2 bases from V and 3 from J; bases not matched to a gene: 12. Germline V gene lookup returns CDR1 SNHLY and CDR2 FYNNEI. The CDR3 bases are TGTGCCAGCAGTGAAACTAGCGGAGCCACCTGGGTCTACGAGCAGTACTTC. Translated: CASSETSGATWVYEQYF.

This clone was found a few times. V gene TRBV19 combines with J gene TRBJ1-1, with D uncertain. V was shortened by 5 bases and J by 5 bases, with 18 bases between the two germline ends. This CDR3 region has 15 residues. The germline gives CDR1 LNHDA, CDR2 SQIVND (reference sequence). Written as DNA, the CDR3 is TGTGCCAGTAGTCCCCGGGTGGGAGGAGGTACTGAAGCTTTCTTT. Amino acids: CASSPRVGGGTEAFF.

This chain joins TRBV2 and TRBJ2-7; maybe TRBD1 (5 bases). Per the germline V gene, CDR1 is SNHLY and CDR2 is FYNNEI. Trimming left V 8 bases short and J 3 bases short, with 20 bases between. There are 15 residues in the CDR3. This CDR3 reads CASHPRQGLDYEQYF. The CDR3 DNA reads as TGTGCCAGCCATCCCCGGCAGGGTTTAGACTACGAGCAGTACTTC.